This T cell receptor beta chain was found in a study of metastatic and nonmetastatic thyroid tumors. All patients reached thyroid surgery having received no treatment beforehand. TCRdb re-clonotyped the PCR reads through MiXCR. The table records approximately 29,000 clones, 15% to 20% of them present only once. The sample holds many counts of this clone. Sequences were obtained from blood. This clonotype was sampled from a female donor with papillary thyroid cancer or a benign thyroid nodule (not recorded which). Some clones in this sample may be carry-over from other donors' samples.

The CDR3 DNA follows: TGTGCCTGGAGTTATCCGTACACCGGGGAGCTGTTTTTT. Its protein product is CAWSYPYTGELFF. The rearrangement uses TRBV30 and TRBJ2-2; D not resolved. V dropped 2 bases and J dropped 3 bases, with 7 bases sitting between them. Germline CDR1 GTSNPN, CDR2 SVGIG (reference sequence). CDR3 length: 13 residues.